This TCR beta chain emerged from a study of CD8+CD57+ T cells in acquired aplastic anemia. Study-level background: Sorted CD4+ and CD8+ cells yielded DNA averaging roughly 3.3 ug. The study obtained about 10 million reads on average for CD4+ cells from healthy donors. Study results and limitations: Both patients and controls carried the same twenty-nine CD8+ CDR3 sequences. CD8+ Simpson's diversity did not differ significantly between patients and controls.

Points on this clonotype: What it recognizes is unknown.

The CDR3 consists of 16 residues. Germline lookup yields CDR1 SGHTA and CDR2 FQGNSA. V lost 2 bases and J 10 bases, leaving 23 bases between the germline ends. Investigators profiled TCR beta VDJ and CDR3 from genomic DNA template. TCRdb re-derived calls from the reads in MiXCR, one entry per CDR3 protein. This sample has about 400,000 distinct CDR3 sequences, with approximately 70% found just once. The chain couples TRBV7-2 to TRBJ2-5; possibly TRBD1 for D (5 bases). This TCR derives from a human donor in good health, serving as a control. Material for sequencing was sorted CD4+, CD8+, or CD8+CD57+ T cells (not recorded which) from PBMCs. The CDR3 protein is CASSLLGWGRQPHQYF. CDR3 in DNA: TGTGCCAGCAGCTTACTGGGTTGGGGCAGGCAGCCCCACCAGTACTTC. Full variable domain (missing parts from reference TRBV7-2 and TRBJ2-5): GAGVSQSPSNKVTEKGKDVELRCDPISGHTALYWYRQSLGQGLEFLIYFQGNSAPDKSGLPSDRFSAERTGGSVSTLTIQRTQQEDSAVYLCASSLLGWGRQPHQYFGPGTRLLVL.